This T cell receptor beta chain was recovered during a study of CD8+ T cells in alopecia areata. Losses at the gene ends were 4 bases for V and 2 bases for J; bases not matched to a gene: 4. Germline V gene lookup returns CDR1 MGHRA and CDR2 YSYEKL. The CDR3 totals 17 residues. Overall study results and limits: Throughout tofacitinib, many expanded lesional clones continued to persist in scalp and blood. Scalp clonality and expanded CD8+ clones among the top 100 fell significantly with tofacitinib.

Extraction of RNA preceded its reverse transcription into cDNA, which served as the sequencing template. The method was immunoSEQ multiplex PCR; TCRdb's version includes in-frame clones alone and lacks a portion of them. Of more than 200,000 clones in the sample, 64% are singletons; the top ten hold 4% to 5%. Treatment noted: oral pan-JAK inhibitor, 5-10 mg twice daily. For this clone: As yet, its antigen is unknown.

The sequence was obtained from a human donor with alopecia areata. The rearrangement joins TRBV4-1 to TRBJ2-3, with 15 bases identical to TRBD2. The sequences come from CD4+ T cells sorted from blood, collected at week 4, from a patient treated with tofacitinib. CDR3 bases: TGCGCCAGCAGCCGCCGGACTAGCGGGGGGGCCACAGATACGCAGTATTTT. Encoded protein: CASSRRTSGGATDTQYF.